A single sample is the source of the 18 T cell receptor beta chains below, sequenced in a study of T cell responses to AZD1222 COVID-19 vaccine. Sequencing used immunoSEQ multiplex PCR; TCRdb keeps in-frame clones, though not all of them. Of about 120,000 clones detected, roughly 90% appear once; the ten largest clones hold roughly 3.5%. The sequenced sample was peripheral blood, obtained on day 0 of AZD1222 vaccination. The receptors come from an adult in good health.

The chain employs TRBV19 and TRBJ1-1; TRBD1 aligns across 8 bases. The CDR3 is 16 amino acids. The germline V gene has CDR1 LNHDA and CDR2 SQIVND (reference sequence). V dropped 5 bases and J dropped 4; count of bases not matched to a gene: 12. CDR3 sequence: CASSPRTGSPRTEAFF. CDR3 in DNA: TGTGCCAGTAGTCCCAGGACAGGGTCCCCGCGCACTGAAGCTTTCTTT.

The chain couples TRBV5-1 to TRBJ2-5; D is tentatively TRBD1 or TRBD2 (5 bases each). V lost 4 bases, J lost 2 bases, and 15 bases lay in between. Germline values: CDR1 SGHRS, CDR2 YFSETQ. The CDR3 is made up of 15 amino acids. The CDR3 sequence: CASSLQPGPQETQYF. CDR3 bases: TGCGCCAGCAGCCTCCAACCGGGGCCGCAAGAGACCCAGTACTTC.

This clone was picked up one time. J is TRBJ2-7 and V is TRBV23-1, with D uncertain. TRBV23-1 is marked as an open reading frame, function uncertain. V lost 0 bases and J lost 1, with 13 bases in between. The CDR3 totals 16 residues. The CDR3 loop is CASSQSPPSSSYEQYF. The CDR3 DNA is TGCGCCAGCAGTCAATCTCCCCCAAGTAGTTCCTACGAGCAGTACTTC.

The chain links TRBV6-6 to TRBJ1-4; the D gene is possibly TRBD1 (6 bases). Germline loops: CDR1 MNHNY, CDR2 SVGAGI (reference sequence). The V end lost 3 bases, the J end lost 5 bases, and 10 bases lay between the germline ends. The CDR3 spans 14 residues. CDR3 sequence (DNA): TGTGCCAGCAGTTATGGACAGAGAAATGAAAAACTGTTTTTT. Its protein product is CASSYGQRNEKLFF.

The DNA for the CDR3 is TGTGCCAGCAGCTCGACCGGGACAGGGTGGGCAGATACGCAGTATTTT. It translates to CASSSTGTGWADTQYF. The gene calls are TRBV5-6 and TRBJ2-3, with 9 positions matching TRBD1. CDR1 is SGHDT, CDR2 YYEEEE, per germline. The V and J ends lost 3 bases and 4 bases, in that order; junction bases with no gene match: 9. The CDR3 totals 16 residues.

The chain recombines TRBV19 with TRBJ1-1; maybe TRBD1 (5 bases). V was trimmed by 5 bases and J by 1 base, leaving 14 bases between them. This CDR3 has 15 amino acids. Germline lookup yields CDR1 LNHDA and CDR2 SQIVND (reference sequence). The chain's CDR3 is CASSRRRDGNTEAFF. CDR3 bases: TGTGCCAGTAGTCGTAGAAGGGACGGGAACACTGAAGCTTTCTTT.

The rearrangement joins TRBV6-5 to TRBJ1-2, with D maybe TRBD1 (5 bases). This CDR3 spans 13 amino acids. Germline V CDR1 and CDR2: MNHEY, SVGAGI. V was cut by 2 bases and J by 8 bases, with 12 bases left in between. The CDR3, as DNA: TGTGCCAGCAGTTACGGGGCAGGGAGAGGCTACACCTTC. Translating it yields CASSYGAGRGYTF.

The chain employs TRBV5-1 and TRBJ1-6, with 9 bases identical to TRBD1. The CDR3 totals 15 residues. Germline CDR1 SGHRS, CDR2 YFSETQ. The junction had 3 bases not matched to a gene; V was cut back by 1 base and J by 7 bases. CDR3 nucleotides: TGCGCCAGCAGCTTGACCGGGACAGGGAATTCACCCCTCCACTTT. Its translation is CASSLTGTGNSPLHF.

V gene TRBV7-3 combines with J gene TRBJ1-2; 7 nucleotides match TRBD1. The length of the CDR3 is 15 residues. Looked up from germline, CDR1 is SGHTA and CDR2 is FQGTGA. J lost 4 bases, V lost 0 bases, and 5 bases had no gene match. This CDR3 reads CASSLTGQPRYGYTF. CDR3 DNA: TGTGCCAGCAGCTTAACGGGACAGCCCCGCTATGGCTACACCTTC.

The chain is built from TRBV18 and TRBJ1-1; possible D gene TRBD1, 5 bases. The CDR3 is 14 amino acids. Germline CDR1 reads KGHSH; CDR2 reads LQKENI. With 3 bases removed from V and 3 bases from J, the gap between germline ends came to 11 bases. The CDR3 is CASSPTLGDTEAFF. The CDR3 coding sequence is TGTGCCAGCTCACCCACTTTAGGGGACACTGAAGCTTTCTTT.

This rearrangement joins TRBV21-1 to TRBJ1-6. TRBV21-1 is assigned pseudogene status. CDR3 length: 20 amino acids. CDR3 region: CASSKGPNPVSSSYNSPLHF. In nucleotides, the CDR3 is TGTGCCAGCAGCAAAGGCCCAAATCCTGTTTCTAGCTCCTATAATTCACCCCTCCACTTT.

The chain couples TRBV5-6 to TRBJ2-7; 9 nucleotides agree with TRBD1. CDR3 length equals 17 residues. Trimming took 2 bases from V and 0 from J; bases not matched to a gene: 9. Germline V gene lookup returns CDR1 SGHDT and CDR2 YYEEEE. Here the CDR3 reads CASSFHTGGSSSYEQYF. DNA of the CDR3: TGTGCCAGCAGCTTTCATACAGGGGGCTCTAGCTCCTACGAGCAGTACTTC. Looking up the rest from reference TRBV5-6 and TRBJ2-7 gives the full variable domain: DAGVTQSPTHLIKTRGQQVTLRCSPKSGHDTVSWYQQALGQGPQFIFQYYEEEERQRGNFPDRFSGHQFPNYSSELNVNALLLGDSALYLCASSFHTGGSSSYEQYFGPGTRLTVT.

The chain couples TRBV6-1 to TRBJ1-5; D gene ambiguous. Trimming cost V 2 bases and J 4 bases, with 12 bases left between them. The CDR3 has 15 amino acids. Germline-derived CDR1 and CDR2 are MNHNS and SASEGT. CDR3 sequence: CASSEKGGNNQPQHF. The CDR3 DNA reads as TGTGCCAGCAGTGAAAAAGGCGGGAATAATCAGCCCCAGCATTTT.

The V gene is TRBV6-2 or TRBV6-3, the J gene TRBJ1-3; D is possibly TRBD1 (5 bases). The CDR3 loop spans 14 amino acids. In germline, CDR1 is MNHEY, CDR2 SVGEGT. Between the trimmed V and J ends, which lost 2 bases and 4 bases, there was a span of 9 bases. The CDR3 here is CASSYGGSGNTIYF. The CDR3 nucleotides read TGTGCCAGCAGTTACGGGGGGTCAGGAAACACCATATATTTT.

The gene calls are TRBV3-1 (or the pseudogene TRBV3-2) and TRBJ2-3; 10 bases are shared with TRBD2. Germline V gene data show CDR1 as LGHDT and CDR2 as YNNKEL (reference sequence). This CDR3 contains 18 residues. Trimming took 3 bases from V and 1 from J; bases not matched to a gene: 10. The CDR3 nucleotides read TGTGCCAGCAGCCATCGGCTAGCGGGGGTTTTAGGCACAGATACGCAGTATTTT. Amino acid sequence: CASSHRLAGVLGTDTQYF.

The J gene is TRBJ1-5, the V gene TRBV6-6, with a possible D match to TRBD1 (5 bases). The CDR3 is 16 residues long. Trimming took off 8 bases at V and 0 bases at J, with 17 bases between the two ends. Germline CDR1 is MNHNY and CDR2 is SVGAGI (reference sequence). In DNA, the CDR3 is TGTGCCAGCGGACAACAGACAGCCGATAGCAATCAGCCCCAGCATTTT. Translation gives CASGQQTADSNQPQHF.

The chain joins TRBV19 to TRBJ2-1; 11 nucleotides match TRBD2. The V segment lost 7 bases and the J segment 4 bases; nucleotides outside the gene matches: 12. CDR3 length: 17 amino acids. The germline V gene has CDR1 LNHDA and CDR2 SQIVND (reference sequence). This CDR3 is CASTGLAGGFTYNEQFF. CDR3 in DNA: TGTGCCAGTACCGGCCTAGCGGGGGGATTCACTTACAATGAGCAGTTCTTC.

This clone has a single count. This chain uses TRBV5-6 with TRBJ2-7; no clear D. V lost 4 bases to trimming and J lost 1 base, with 18 bases between them. CDR3 length: 16 amino acids. The germline CDR1 and CDR2 sequences are SGHDT and YYEEEE. The CDR3 region has the DNA TGTGCCAGCAGCCCTGGAGTATTCGGAATTTCCTACGAGCAGTACTTC. Protein product: CASSPGVFGISYEQYF.